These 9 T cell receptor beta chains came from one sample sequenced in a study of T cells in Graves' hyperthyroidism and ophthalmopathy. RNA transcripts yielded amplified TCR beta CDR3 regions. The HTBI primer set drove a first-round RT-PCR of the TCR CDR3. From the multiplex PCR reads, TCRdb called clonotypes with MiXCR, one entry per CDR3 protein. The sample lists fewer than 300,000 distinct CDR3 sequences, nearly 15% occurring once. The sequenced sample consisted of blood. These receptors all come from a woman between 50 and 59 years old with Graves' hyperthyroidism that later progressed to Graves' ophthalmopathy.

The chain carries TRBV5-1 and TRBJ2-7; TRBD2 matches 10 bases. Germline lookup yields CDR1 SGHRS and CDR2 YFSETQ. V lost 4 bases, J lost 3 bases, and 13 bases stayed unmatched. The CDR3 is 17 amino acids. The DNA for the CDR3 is TGCGCCAGCAGCCGGACTAGCGGCCCCCCCGGGTACTACGAGCAGTACTTC. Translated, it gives CASSRTSGPPGYYEQYF.

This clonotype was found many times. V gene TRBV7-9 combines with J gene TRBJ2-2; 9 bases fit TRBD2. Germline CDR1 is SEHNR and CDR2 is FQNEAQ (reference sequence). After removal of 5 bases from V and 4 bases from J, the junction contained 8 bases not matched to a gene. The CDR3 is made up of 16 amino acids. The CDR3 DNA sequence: TGTGCCAGCAGCCCTTATAGCGGGAGTTTCACCGGGGAGCTGTTTTTT. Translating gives CASSPYSGSFTGELFF. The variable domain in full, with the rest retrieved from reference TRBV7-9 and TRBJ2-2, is DTGVSQNPRHKITKRGQNVTFRCDPISEHNRLYWYRQTLGQGPEFLTYFQNEAQLEKSRLLSDRFSAERPKGSFSTLEIQRTEQGDSAMYLCASSPYSGSFTGELFFGEGSRLTVL.

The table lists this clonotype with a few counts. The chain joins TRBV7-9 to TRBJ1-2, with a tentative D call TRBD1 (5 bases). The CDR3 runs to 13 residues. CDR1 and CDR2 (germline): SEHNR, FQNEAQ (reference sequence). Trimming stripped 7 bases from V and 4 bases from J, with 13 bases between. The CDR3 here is CASTLTGTYGYTF. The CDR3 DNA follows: TGTGCCAGCACCTTGACGGGGACCTATGGCTACACCTTC.

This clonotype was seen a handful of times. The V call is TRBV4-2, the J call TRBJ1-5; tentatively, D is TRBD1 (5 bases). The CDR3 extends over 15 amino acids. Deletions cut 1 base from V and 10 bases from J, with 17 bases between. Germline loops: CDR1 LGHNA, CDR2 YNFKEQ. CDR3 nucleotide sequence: TGTGCCAGCAGCCAAGTCCGGGGGTTGCTCAGCCCCCAGCATTTT. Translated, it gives CASSQVRGLLSPQHF.

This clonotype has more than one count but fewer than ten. The CDR3 sequence is CASSSTSGRITGELFF. The CDR3 DNA sequence: TGTGCCAGCAGCTCGACTAGCGGGAGGATCACCGGGGAGCTGTTTTTT. This rearrangement joins TRBV7-3 to TRBJ2-2; 13 bases fit TRBD2. There are 16 residues in the CDR3. The J segment lost 4 bases and the V segment lost 4 bases, leaving 3 bases of the junction unmatched. Germline V gene lookup returns CDR1 SGHTA and CDR2 FQGTGA.

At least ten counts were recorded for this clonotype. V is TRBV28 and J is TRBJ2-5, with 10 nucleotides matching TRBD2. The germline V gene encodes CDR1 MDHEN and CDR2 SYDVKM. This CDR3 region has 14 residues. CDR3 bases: TGTAGAACGGGGCTAGCGGGAGTGCCTGAGACCCAGTACTTC. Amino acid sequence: CRTGLAGVPETQYF. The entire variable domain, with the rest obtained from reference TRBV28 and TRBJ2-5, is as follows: DVKVTQSSRYLVKRTGEKVFLECVQDMDHENMFWYRQDPGLGLRLIYFSYDVKMKEKGDIPEGYSVSREKKERFSLILESASTNQTSMYLCRTGLAGVPETQYFGPGTRLLVL.

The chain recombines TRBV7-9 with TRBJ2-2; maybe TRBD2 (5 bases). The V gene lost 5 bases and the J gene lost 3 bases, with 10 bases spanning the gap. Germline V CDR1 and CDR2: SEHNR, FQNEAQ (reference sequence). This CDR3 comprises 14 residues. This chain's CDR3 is CASSPGGYTGELFF. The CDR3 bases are TGTGCCAGCAGCCCCGGCGGGTACACCGGGGAGCTGTTTTTT.

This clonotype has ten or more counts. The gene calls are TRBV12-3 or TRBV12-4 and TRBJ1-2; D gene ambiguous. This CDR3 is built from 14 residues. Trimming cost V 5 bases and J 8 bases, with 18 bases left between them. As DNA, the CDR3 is TGTGCCAGCAGTACCCCGGGAGGGCTTTGGGGCTACACCTTC. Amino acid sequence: CASSTPGGLWGYTF.

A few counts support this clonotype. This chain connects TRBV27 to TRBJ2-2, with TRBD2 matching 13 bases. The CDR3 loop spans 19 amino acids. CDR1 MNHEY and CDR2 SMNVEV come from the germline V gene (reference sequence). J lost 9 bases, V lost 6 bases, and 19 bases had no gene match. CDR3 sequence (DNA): TGTGCCAGCAGCCTACTACCGACGGGACTAGCGGGGTCGACCTGGGAGCTGTTTTTT. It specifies CASSLLPTGLAGSTWELFF.